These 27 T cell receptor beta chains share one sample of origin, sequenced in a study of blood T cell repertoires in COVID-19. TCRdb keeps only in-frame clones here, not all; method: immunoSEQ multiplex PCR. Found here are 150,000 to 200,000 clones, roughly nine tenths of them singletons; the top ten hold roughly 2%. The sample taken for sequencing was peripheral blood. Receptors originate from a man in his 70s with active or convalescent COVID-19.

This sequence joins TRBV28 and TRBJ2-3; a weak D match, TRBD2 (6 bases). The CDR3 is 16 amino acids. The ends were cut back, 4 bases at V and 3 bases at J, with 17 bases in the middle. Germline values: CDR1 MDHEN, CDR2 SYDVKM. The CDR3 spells CASSSPSGTGTDTQYF. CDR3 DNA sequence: TGTGCCAGCAGTTCCCCGTCCGGGACTGGAACAGATACGCAGTATTTT.

CDR3 region: CASSRGRTGGNEQYF. As DNA, the CDR3 is TGTGCCAGCAGCCGTGGCAGGACAGGAGGAAACGAGCAGTACTTC. The chain recombines TRBV7-2 with TRBJ2-7; TRBD1 aligns across 7 bases. Per the germline V gene, CDR1 is SGHTA and CDR2 is FQGNSA. This CDR3 has 15 residues. With 5 bases clipped from V and 5 bases from J, the junction kept 12 bases outside the gene matches.

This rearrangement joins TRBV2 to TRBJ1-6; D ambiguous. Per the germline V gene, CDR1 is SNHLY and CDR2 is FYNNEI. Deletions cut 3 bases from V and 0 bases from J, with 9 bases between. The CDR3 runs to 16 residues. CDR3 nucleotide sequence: TGTGCCAGCAGTGAGATTTGGAGCTCCTATAATTCACCCCTCCACTTT. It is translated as CASSEIWSSYNSPLHF.

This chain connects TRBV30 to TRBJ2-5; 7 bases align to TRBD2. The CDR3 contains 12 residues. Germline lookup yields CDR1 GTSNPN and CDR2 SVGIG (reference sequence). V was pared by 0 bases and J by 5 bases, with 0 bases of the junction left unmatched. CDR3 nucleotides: TGTGCCTGGAGTGTGGGAGGGGAGACCCAGTACTTC. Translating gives CAWSVGGETQYF.

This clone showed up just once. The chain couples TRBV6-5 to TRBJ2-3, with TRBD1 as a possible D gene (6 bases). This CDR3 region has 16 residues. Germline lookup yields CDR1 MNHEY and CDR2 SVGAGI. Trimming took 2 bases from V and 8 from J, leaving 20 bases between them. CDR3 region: CASSYTDRPPLGTQYF. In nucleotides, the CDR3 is TGTGCCAGCAGTTACACCGACAGGCCCCCTCTTGGTACGCAGTATTTT.

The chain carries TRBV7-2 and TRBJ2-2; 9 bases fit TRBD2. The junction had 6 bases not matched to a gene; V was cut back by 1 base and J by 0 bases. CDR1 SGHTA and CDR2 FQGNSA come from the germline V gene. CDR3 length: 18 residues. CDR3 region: CASSLERLAVANTGELFF. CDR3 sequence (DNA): TGTGCCAGCAGCTTAGAGCGACTAGCGGTAGCGAACACCGGGGAGCTGTTTTTT.

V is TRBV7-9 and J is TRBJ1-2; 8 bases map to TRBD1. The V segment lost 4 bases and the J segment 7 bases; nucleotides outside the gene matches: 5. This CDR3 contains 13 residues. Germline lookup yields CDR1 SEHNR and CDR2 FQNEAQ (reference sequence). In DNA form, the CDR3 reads TGTGCCAGCAGCTCCGGACAGGGCTCTGGCTACACCTTC. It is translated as CASSSGQGSGYTF. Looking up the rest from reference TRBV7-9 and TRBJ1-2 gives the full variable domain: DTGVSQNPRHKITKRGQNVTFRCDPISEHNRLYWYRQTLGQGPEFLTYFQNEAQLEKSRLLSDRFSAERPKGSFSTLEIQRTEQGDSAMYLCASSSGQGSGYTFGSGTRLTVV.

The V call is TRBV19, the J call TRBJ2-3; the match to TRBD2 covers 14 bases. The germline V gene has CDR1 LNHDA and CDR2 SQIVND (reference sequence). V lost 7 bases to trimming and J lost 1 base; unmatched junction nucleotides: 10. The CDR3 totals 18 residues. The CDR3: CASTPTSGGGWGTDTQYF. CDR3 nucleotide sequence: TGTGCCAGTACACCGACTAGCGGGGGGGGCTGGGGCACAGATACGCAGTATTTT.

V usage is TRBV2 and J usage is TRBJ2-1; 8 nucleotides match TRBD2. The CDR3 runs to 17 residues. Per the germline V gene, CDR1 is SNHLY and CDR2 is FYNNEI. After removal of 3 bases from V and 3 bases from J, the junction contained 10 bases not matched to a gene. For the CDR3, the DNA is TGTGCCAGCAGTGATGGGCCCGGAGCGGGAGTCTACAATGAGCAGTTCTTC. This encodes CASSDGPGAGVYNEQFF. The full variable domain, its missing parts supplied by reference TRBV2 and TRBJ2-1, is EPEVTQTPSHQVTQMGQEVILRCVPISNHLYFYWYRQILGQKVEFLVSFYNNEISEKSEIFDDQFSVERPDGSNFTLKIRSTKLEDSAMYFCASSDGPGAGVYNEQFFGPGTRLTVL.

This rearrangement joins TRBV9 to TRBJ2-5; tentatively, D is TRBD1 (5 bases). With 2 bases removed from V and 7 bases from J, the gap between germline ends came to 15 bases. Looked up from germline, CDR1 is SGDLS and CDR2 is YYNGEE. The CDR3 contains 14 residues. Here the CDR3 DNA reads TGTGCCAGCAGCGTGTTAGACAGTGTCGGGACCCAGTACTTC. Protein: CASSVLDSVGTQYF.

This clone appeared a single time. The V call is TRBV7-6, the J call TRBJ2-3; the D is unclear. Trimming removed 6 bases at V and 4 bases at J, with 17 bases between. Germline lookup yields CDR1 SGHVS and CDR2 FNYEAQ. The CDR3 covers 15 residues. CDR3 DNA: TGTGCCAGCAGTCGACAATCCCCAACGGCAGATACGCAGTATTTT. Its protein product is CASSRQSPTADTQYF.

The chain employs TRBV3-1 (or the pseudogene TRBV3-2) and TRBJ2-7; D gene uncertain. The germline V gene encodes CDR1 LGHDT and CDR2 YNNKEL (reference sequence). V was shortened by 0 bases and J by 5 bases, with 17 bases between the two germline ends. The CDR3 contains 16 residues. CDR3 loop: CASSQDLSAISDEQYF. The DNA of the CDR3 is TGTGCCAGCAGCCAAGATCTTTCAGCGATTTCTGACGAGCAGTACTTC.

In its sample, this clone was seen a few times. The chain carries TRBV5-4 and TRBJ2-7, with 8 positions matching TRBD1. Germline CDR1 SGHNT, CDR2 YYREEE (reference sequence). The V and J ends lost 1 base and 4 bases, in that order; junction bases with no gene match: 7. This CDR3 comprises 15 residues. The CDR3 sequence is CASSLRTGTLYEQYF. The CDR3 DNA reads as TGTGCCAGCAGCTTGAGGACAGGGACCCTTTACGAGCAGTACTTC.

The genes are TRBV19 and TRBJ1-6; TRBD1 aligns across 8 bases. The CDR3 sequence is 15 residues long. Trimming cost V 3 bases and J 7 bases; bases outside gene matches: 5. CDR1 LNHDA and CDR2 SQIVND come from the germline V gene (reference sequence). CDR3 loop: CASSIRGHRNSPLHF. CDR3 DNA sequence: TGTGCCAGTAGTATCAGGGGGCACAGGAATTCACCCCTCCACTTT.

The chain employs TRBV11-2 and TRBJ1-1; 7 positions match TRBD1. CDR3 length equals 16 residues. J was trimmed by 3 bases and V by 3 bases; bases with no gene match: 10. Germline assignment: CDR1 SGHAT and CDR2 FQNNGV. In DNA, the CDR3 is TGTGCCAGCAGCTTTCTGAGGGGGCGAAGGGACACTGAAGCTTTCTTT. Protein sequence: CASSFLRGRRDTEAFF.

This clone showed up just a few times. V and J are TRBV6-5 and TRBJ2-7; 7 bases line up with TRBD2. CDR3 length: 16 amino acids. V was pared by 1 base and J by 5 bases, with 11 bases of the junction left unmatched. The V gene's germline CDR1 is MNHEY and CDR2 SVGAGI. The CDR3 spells CASSYFGGGRIHEQYF. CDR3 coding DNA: TGTGCCAGCAGTTACTTCGGGGGAGGGCGGATCCACGAGCAGTACTTC.

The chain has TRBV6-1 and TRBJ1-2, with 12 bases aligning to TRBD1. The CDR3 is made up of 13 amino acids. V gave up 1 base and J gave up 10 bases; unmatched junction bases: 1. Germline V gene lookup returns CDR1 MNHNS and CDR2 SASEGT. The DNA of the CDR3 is TGTGCCAGCAGTGAAGAGGGACAGGGGGCCTACACCTTC. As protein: CASSEEGQGAYTF.

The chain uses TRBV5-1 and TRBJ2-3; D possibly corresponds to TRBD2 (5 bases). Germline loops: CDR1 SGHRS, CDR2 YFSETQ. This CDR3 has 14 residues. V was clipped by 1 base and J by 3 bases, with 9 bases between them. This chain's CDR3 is CASSLSGDTDTQYF. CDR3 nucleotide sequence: TGCGCCAGCAGCTTGTCCGGGGATACAGATACGCAGTATTTT.

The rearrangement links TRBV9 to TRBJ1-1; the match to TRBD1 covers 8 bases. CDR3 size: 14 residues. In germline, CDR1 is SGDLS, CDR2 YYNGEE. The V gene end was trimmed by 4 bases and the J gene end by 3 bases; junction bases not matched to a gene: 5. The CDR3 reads CASSFGQGDTEAFF. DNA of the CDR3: TGTGCCAGCAGCTTTGGACAGGGTGACACTGAAGCTTTCTTT.

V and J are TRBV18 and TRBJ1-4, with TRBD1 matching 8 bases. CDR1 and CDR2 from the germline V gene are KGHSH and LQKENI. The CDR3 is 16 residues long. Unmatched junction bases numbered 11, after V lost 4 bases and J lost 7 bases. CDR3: CASSRIPTGDGEKLFF. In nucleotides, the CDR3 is TGTGCCAGCTCACGCATCCCGACAGGGGACGGTGAAAAACTGTTTTTT.

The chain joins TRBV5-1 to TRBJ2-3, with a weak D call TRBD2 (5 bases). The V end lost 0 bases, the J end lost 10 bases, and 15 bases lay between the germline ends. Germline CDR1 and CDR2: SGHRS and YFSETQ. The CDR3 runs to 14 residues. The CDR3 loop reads CASSLGTPGDAQYF. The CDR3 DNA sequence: TGCGCCAGCAGCTTGGGGACCCCCGGGGATGCGCAGTATTTT.

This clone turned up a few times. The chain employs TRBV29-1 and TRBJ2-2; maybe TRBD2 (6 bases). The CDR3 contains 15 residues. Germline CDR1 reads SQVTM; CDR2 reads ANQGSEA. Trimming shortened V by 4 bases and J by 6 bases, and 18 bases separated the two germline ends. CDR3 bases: TGCAGCGTTGGTGCGGGGTTAATGGGTCCCGGGGAGCTGTTTTTT. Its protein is CSVGAGLMGPGELFF.

This CDR3 is CATIGGQLYGYTF. CDR3 DNA sequence: TGTGCCACCATAGGGGGACAGCTCTATGGCTACACCTTC. The V and J genes are TRBV28 and TRBJ1-2; 7 bases align to TRBD1. V trimming: 10 bases; J trimming: 4 bases; junction bases outside the gene matches: 9. Germline V gene sequence: CDR1 MDHEN, CDR2 SYDVKM. The CDR3 is 13 residues long.

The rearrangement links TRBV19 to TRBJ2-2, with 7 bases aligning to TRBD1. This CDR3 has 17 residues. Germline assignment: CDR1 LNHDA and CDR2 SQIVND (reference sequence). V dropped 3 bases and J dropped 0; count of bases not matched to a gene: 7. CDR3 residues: CASSIALGTANTGELFF. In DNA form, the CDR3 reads TGTGCCAGTAGTATCGCCCTCGGGACAGCGAACACCGGGGAGCTGTTTTTT. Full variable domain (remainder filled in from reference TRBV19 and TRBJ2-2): DGGITQSPKYLFRKEGQNVTLSCEQNLNHDAMYWYRQDPGQGLRLIYYSQIVNDFQKGDIAEGYSVSREKKESFPLTVTSAQKNPTAFYLCASSIALGTANTGELFFGEGSRLTVL.

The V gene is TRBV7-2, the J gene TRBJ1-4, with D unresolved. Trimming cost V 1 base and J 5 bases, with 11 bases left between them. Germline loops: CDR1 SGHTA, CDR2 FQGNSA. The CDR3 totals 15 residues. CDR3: CASSLVGQRNEKLFF. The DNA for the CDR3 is TGTGCCAGCAGCTTAGTTGGCCAGAGGAATGAAAAACTGTTTTTT.

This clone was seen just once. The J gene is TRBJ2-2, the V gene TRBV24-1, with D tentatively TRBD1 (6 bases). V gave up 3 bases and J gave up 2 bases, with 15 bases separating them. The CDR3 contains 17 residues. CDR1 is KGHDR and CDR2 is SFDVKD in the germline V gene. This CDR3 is CATSDPLPRGNTGELFF. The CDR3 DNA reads TGTGCCACCAGTGATCCATTACCCAGGGGAAACACCGGGGAGCTGTTTTTT.

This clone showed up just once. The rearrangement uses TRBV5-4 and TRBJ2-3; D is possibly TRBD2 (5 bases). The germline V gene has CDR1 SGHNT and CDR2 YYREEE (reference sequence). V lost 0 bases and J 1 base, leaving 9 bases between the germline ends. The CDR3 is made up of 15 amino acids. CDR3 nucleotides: TGTGCCAGCAGCTTGGAGACTATTGGCACAGATACGCAGTATTTT. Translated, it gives CASSLETIGTDTQYF. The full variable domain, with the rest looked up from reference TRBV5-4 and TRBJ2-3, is ETGVTQSPTHLIKTRGQQVTLRCSSQSGHNTVSWYQQALGQGPQFIFQYYREEENGRGNFPPRFSGLQFPNYSSELNVNALELDDSALYLCASSLETIGTDTQYFGPGTRLTVL.